Below are 9 T cell receptor beta chains sequenced from a single sample in a study of preoperative IRX-2 immunotherapy in early breast cancer. Treatment here: preoperative locoregional IRX-2 cytokine immunotherapy. The data were produced by immunoSEQ multiplex PCR, yet TCRdb's version contains in-frame clones alone and is incomplete. This sample has around 62,000 clones, with 94% found just once. This material was collected from a patient treated with IRX-2 immunotherapy. All receptors come from a human donor with breast cancer.

The chain carries TRBV7-7 and TRBJ2-5; the match to TRBD1 covers 7 bases. The CDR3 spans 15 residues. V gave up 0 bases and J gave up 2 bases; unmatched junction bases: 3. The germline V gene encodes CDR1 SSHAT and CDR2 FNYEAQ (reference sequence). CDR3 nucleotides: TGTGCCAGCAGCTTAGCCATACAGGGGCAAGAGACCCAGTACTTC. Amino acids: CASSLAIQGQETQYF.

This clone was detected a few times. This chain uses TRBV7-2 with TRBJ2-5, with D hard to call. This CDR3 has 11 amino acids. The V end lost 5 bases, the J end lost 2 bases, and 3 bases lay between the germline ends. The germline V gene has CDR1 SGHTA and CDR2 FQGNSA. The CDR3 region is CASSPQETQYF. In DNA, the CDR3 is TGTGCCAGCAGCCCGCAAGAGACCCAGTACTTC.

The V gene is TRBV18, the J gene TRBJ1-3; D perhaps matches TRBD1 (5 bases). This CDR3 has 13 amino acids. Germline CDR1 KGHSH, CDR2 LQKENI. Trimming took 3 bases from V and 4 from J, leaving 7 bases between them. DNA for the CDR3: TGTGCCAGCTCACCGGCAGGGGGAAACACCATATATTTT. Encoded protein: CASSPAGGNTIYF.

The CDR3 DNA sequence: TGTGCCAGCAGGGTTCTTTGGGGTGGCTACACCTTC. Translation gives CASRVLWGGYTF. The rearrangement uses TRBV2 and TRBJ1-2, with D uncertain. Trimming removed 6 bases from V and 7 bases from J, with 12 bases in between. Germline lookup yields CDR1 SNHLY and CDR2 FYNNEI. The CDR3 is made up of 12 amino acids.

The CDR3 is CASSPPRGRGGQETQYF. The CDR3 nucleotides are TGTGCCAGCAGCCCCCCCCGGGGCAGAGGGGGTCAAGAGACCCAGTACTTC. The V call is TRBV11-2, the J call TRBJ2-5; tentative D call: TRBD1 (6 bases). There are 17 residues in the CDR3. V was pared by 5 bases and J by 2 bases, with 21 bases between. Germline V gene lookup returns CDR1 SGHAT and CDR2 FQNNGV.

The chain combines TRBV6-5 with TRBJ2-1, with 8 bases that match TRBD2. Germline trimming cut 5 bases from V and 9 bases from J; bases unmatched to any gene: 9. From germline, CDR1 is MNHEY and CDR2 SVGAGI. This CDR3 has 14 amino acids. In DNA, the CDR3 is TGTGCCAGCAGTCCGTCTGGCGGGAGGATTGAGCAGTTCTTC. It is translated as CASSPSGGRIEQFF.

The genes are TRBV5-1 and TRBJ2-1; 13 positions match TRBD2. From germline, CDR1 is SGHRS and CDR2 YFSETQ. With V trimmed by 4 bases and J by 8 bases, 6 bases remained unmatched. CDR3 length: 15 amino acids. This CDR3 is CASSGGTSGNHEQFF. Here the CDR3 DNA reads TGCGCCAGCAGCGGAGGGACTAGCGGGAACCATGAGCAGTTCTTC.

The J gene is TRBJ2-7, the V gene TRBV5-1, with 7 bases aligning to TRBD1. The CDR3 totals 13 residues. The germline CDR1 and CDR2 sequences are SGHRS and YFSETQ. With 3 bases clipped from V and 3 bases from J, the junction kept 3 bases outside the gene matches. The CDR3 spells CASSSGQNYEQYF. CDR3 nucleotides: TGCGCCAGCAGCTCGGGACAGAACTACGAGCAGTACTTC.

This rearrangement joins TRBV7-2 to TRBJ2-2, with D perhaps TRBD1 (5 bases). Trimming left V 5 bases short and J 5 bases short, with 9 bases between. CDR3 size: 13 residues. Germline V lookup: CDR1 SGHTA, CDR2 FQGNSA. Here the CDR3 DNA reads TGTGCCAGCAGCAGACAGAGGACCGGGGAGCTGTTTTTT. Its translation: CASSRQRTGELFF.